This record covers a single TCR beta chain. The data were produced by immunoSEQ multiplex PCR, yet TCRdb's version contains in-frame clones alone and is incomplete. The sample carries tens of thousands of clones, roughly 90% recorded once. The data belong to a study of control samples from healthy donors and cancer patients. The CDR3 consists of 13 residues. CDR1 is SGHDT, CDR2 YYEEEE, per germline. Deletions cut 4 bases from V and 1 base from J, with 9 bases between. Sequencing input: PBMCs. The rearrangement uses TRBV5-6 and TRBJ2-7; D may be TRBD1 (6 bases). The TCR sequence derives from a man in his forties or fifties with colorectal cancer. The CDR3 protein is CASSAGQSYEQYF. The CDR3 bases are TGTGCCAGCAGCGCCGGACAGTCCTACGAGCAGTACTTC.